These T cell receptor beta chains were read from a single sample in a study of CD8+ T cells in alopecia areata. Clones were read by immunoSEQ multiplex PCR, and TCRdb kept only the in-frame ones, dropping some. This sample has tens of thousands of clones, with 25% to 30% found just once. The specimen was CD8+ T cells sorted from blood, collected at week 4, from a patient treated with tofacitinib. The receptor set was obtained from a human donor with alopecia areata. CDR3s include the opening cysteine and the closing phenylalanine or tryptophan. D genes are given only for firm matches. Clone size appears in some rows only: once, few, many, or a class for an expanded clone.

V gene: TRBV12-5
D gene: TRBD2
clone size: few
J gene: TRBJ2-2
CDR3 DNA: TGTGCTAGTGGTACCTCTAGCGGGAGAAGAGCCGGGGAGCTGTTTTTT
CDR3 protein: CASGTSSGRRAGELFF

V gene: TRBV9
D gene: TRBD2
clone size: few
J gene: TRBJ2-7
CDR3 DNA: TGTGCCAGCAGCGTCGGGGGGAGCTCCTACGAGCAGTACTTC
CDR3 protein: CASSVGGSSYEQYF

V gene: TRBV7-2
D gene: .
clone size: .
J gene: TRBJ2-7
CDR3 DNA: TGTGCCAGCAGCTTTCCGGGAGTAAGCTACGAGCAGTACTTC
CDR3 protein: CASSFPGVSYEQYF

V gene: TRBV7-9
D gene: .
clone size: once
J gene: TRBJ2-6
CDR3 DNA: TGTGGCGAGGAGGGCCTCCCTGGGGCCAACGTCCTGACTTTC
CDR3 protein: CGEEGLPGANVLTF

V gene: TRBV4-2
D gene: TRBD2
clone size: .
J gene: TRBJ2-7
CDR3 DNA: TGTGCCAGCAGCCCTTGGCTAGCGGCCTACGAGCAGTACTTC
CDR3 protein: CASSPWLAAYEQYF

V gene: TRBV7-9
D gene: .
clone size: .
J gene: TRBJ2-7
CDR3 DNA: TGTGCCAGCAGCTTAGGGGACTCCTACTCCTACGAGCAGTACTTC
CDR3 protein: CASSLGDSYSYEQYF

V gene: TRBV28
D gene: TRBD1
clone size: .
J gene: TRBJ2-5
CDR3 DNA: TGTGCCAGCAGTTTTCGACACCGGGACAGGAGTCAAGAGACCCAGTACTTC
CDR3 protein: CASSFRHRDRSQETQYF

V gene: TRBV11-2
D gene: .
clone size: many
J gene: TRBJ2-5
CDR3 DNA: TGTGCCAGCAGCTTAGCGGAGGACAACCAAGAGACCCAGTACTTC
CDR3 protein: CASSLAEDNQETQYF

V gene: TRBV7-2
D gene: .
clone size: few
J gene: TRBJ2-3
CDR3 DNA: TGTGCCACACTCACAGATACGCAGTATTTT
CDR3 protein: CATLTDTQYF

V gene: TRBV29-1
D gene: TRBD1
clone size: few
J gene: TRBJ2-5
CDR3 DNA: TGCAGCGTTTGCACAGGGGAGTATCAAGAGACCCAGTACTTC
CDR3 protein: CSVCTGEYQETQYF

V gene: TRBV23-1
D gene: .
clone size: few
J gene: TRBJ2-2
CDR3 DNA: TGCGCCACCCTAAAGGGCCAGGAGGTCACCGGGGAGCTGTTTTTT
CDR3 protein: CATLKGQEVTGELFF

V gene: TRBV6-4
D gene: TRBD1
clone size: many
J gene: TRBJ2-6
CDR3 DNA: TGTGCCAGCACTCGGGACAGGGACTCTGGGGCCAACGTCCTGACTTTC
CDR3 protein: CASTRDRDSGANVLTF

V gene: TRBV30
D gene: .
clone size: few
J gene: TRBJ2-7
CDR3 DNA: TGTGCCTGGAGTGGCAAGGGGGAACCCTACGAGCAGTACTTC
CDR3 protein: CAWSGKGEPYEQYF

V gene: TRBV5-6
D gene: TRBD2
clone size: few
J gene: TRBJ2-5
CDR3 DNA: TGTGCCAGCAGCTTGGCCCTAGCGGGAGTGGCAGAGACCCAGTACTTC
CDR3 protein: CASSLALAGVAETQYF

V gene: TRBV29-1
D gene: TRBD1
clone size: .
J gene: TRBJ1-2
CDR3 DNA: TGCAGCGTCCTAAATCCAGGGGGCCTGGCTGGCTACACCTTC
CDR3 protein: CSVLNPGGLAGYTF

V gene: TRBV9
D gene: TRBD1
clone size: .
J gene: TRBJ1-5
CDR3 DNA: TGTGCCAGCAGCAATGGACAGGGGAATCAGCCCCAGCATTTT
CDR3 protein: CASSNGQGNQPQHF

V gene: TRBV29-1
D gene: TRBD2
clone size: once
J gene: TRBJ2-1
CDR3 DNA: TGCAGCGTTGAAGGTGAGGCTAGCGGAAAGGACAATGAGCAGTTCTTC
CDR3 protein: CSVEGEASGKDNEQFF

V gene: TRBV2
D gene: .
clone size: many
J gene: TRBJ2-7
CDR3 DNA: TGTGCCGGACTCGCGGGGTCCTACGAGCAGTACTTC
CDR3 protein: CAGLAGSYEQYF

V gene: TRBV29-1
D gene: .
clone size: .
J gene: TRBJ1-2
CDR3 DNA: TGCAGCGTTAGCGGTACGGAGAGTGGCTACACCTTC
CDR3 protein: CSVSGTESGYTF

V gene: TRBV7-9
D gene: .
clone size: few
J gene: TRBJ2-3
CDR3 DNA: TGTGCCAGCAGCGCGGGACAGACTAGCACAGATACGCAGTATTTT
CDR3 protein: CASSAGQTSTDTQYF

V gene: TRBV11-1
D gene: .
clone size: .
J gene: TRBJ2-7
CDR3 DNA: TGTGCCAGCAGGGATGGAGCCTACGAGCAGTACTTC
CDR3 protein: CASRDGAYEQYF

V gene: TRBV29-1
D gene: .
clone size: few
J gene: TRBJ1-2
CDR3 DNA: TGCAGCGCAGGGGTTACGCGCGATGGCTACACCTTC
CDR3 protein: CSAGVTRDGYTF

V gene: TRBV11-1
D gene: .
clone size: .
J gene: TRBJ2-7
CDR3 DNA: TGTGCCAGCAGCTTATTCGATTTCTACGAGCAGTACTTC
CDR3 protein: CASSLFDFYEQYF

V gene: TRBV30
D gene: TRBD1
clone size: .
J gene: TRBJ2-3
CDR3 DNA: TGTGCCTGGAGGGAGGGGACAGGAGATACGCAGTATTTT
CDR3 protein: CAWREGTGDTQYF

V gene: TRBV27
D gene: TRBD1
clone size: .
J gene: TRBJ2-5
CDR3 DNA: TGTGCCAGCAGTCTTCGGGACAGCAAAGAGACCCAGTACTTC
CDR3 protein: CASSLRDSKETQYF

V gene: TRBV30
D gene: TRBD1
clone size: .
J gene: TRBJ2-2
CDR3 DNA: TGTGCCTGGGAGACAGGGAGCGCCGGGGAGCTGTTTTTT
CDR3 protein: CAWETGSAGELFF

V gene: TRBV15
D gene: .
clone size: .
J gene: TRBJ1-1
CDR3 DNA: TGTGCCACCAGCAGAGTGGGGGTCAGTGGTGAAGCTTTCTTT
CDR3 protein: CATSRVGVSGEAFF

V gene: TRBV29-1
D gene: .
clone size: few
J gene: TRBJ2-2
CDR3 DNA: TGCAGCATTGGAGGGCAGGTTGCCGGGGAGCTGTTTTTT
CDR3 protein: CSIGGQVAGELFF

V gene: TRBV15
D gene: .
clone size: .
J gene: TRBJ2-2
CDR3 DNA: TGTGCCACCGTCATCCGGGACGGCGAGGACACCGGGGAGCTGTTTTTT
CDR3 protein: CATVIRDGEDTGELFF

V gene: TRBV11-2
D gene: TRBD2
clone size: few
J gene: TRBJ2-5
CDR3 DNA: TGTGCCAGCAGCCCGAGTAGCGGGGAAGGAGAGACCCAGTACTTC
CDR3 protein: CASSPSSGEGETQYF

V gene: TRBV9
D gene: .
clone size: .
J gene: TRBJ2-5
CDR3 DNA: TGTGCCAGCAAATCAAGTGGGGAGACCCAGTACTTC
CDR3 protein: CASKSSGETQYF

V gene: TRBV7-9
D gene: TRBD2
clone size: few
J gene: TRBJ2-2
CDR3 DNA: TGTGCCAGCAGCTTAGCTAGCGGGAGACTAACCGGGGAGCTGTTTTTT
CDR3 protein: CASSLASGRLTGELFF

V gene: TRBV7-8
D gene: .
clone size: .
J gene: TRBJ1-1
CDR3 DNA: TGTGCCAGCAAATCTCACGGGGGAGGGGAAGCTTTCTTT
CDR3 protein: CASKSHGGGEAFF